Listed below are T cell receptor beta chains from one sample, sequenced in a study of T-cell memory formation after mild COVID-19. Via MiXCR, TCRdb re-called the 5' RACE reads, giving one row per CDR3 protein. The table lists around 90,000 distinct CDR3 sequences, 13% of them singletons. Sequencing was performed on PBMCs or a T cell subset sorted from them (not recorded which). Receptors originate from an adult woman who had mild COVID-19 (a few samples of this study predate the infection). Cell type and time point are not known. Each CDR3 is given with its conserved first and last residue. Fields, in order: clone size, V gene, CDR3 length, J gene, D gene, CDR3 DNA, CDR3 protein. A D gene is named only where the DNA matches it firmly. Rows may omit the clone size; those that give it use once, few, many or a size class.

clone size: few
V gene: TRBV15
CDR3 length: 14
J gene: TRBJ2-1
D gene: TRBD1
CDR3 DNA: TGTGCCACCAGCAGGTGGGACAGGGTTGGTGAGCAGTTCTTC
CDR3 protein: CATSRWDRVGEQFF

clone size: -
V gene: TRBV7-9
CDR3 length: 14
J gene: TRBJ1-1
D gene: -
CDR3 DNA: TGTGCCAGCAACCTACAGGGTCAGGGCACTGAAGCTTTCTTT
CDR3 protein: CASNLQGQGTEAFF

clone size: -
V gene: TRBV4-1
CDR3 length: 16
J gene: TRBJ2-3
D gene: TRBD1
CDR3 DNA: TGCGCCAGCAGCCAGGAAGGACAGGGCGGAGCAGATACGCAGTATTTT
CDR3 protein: CASSQEGQGGADTQYF

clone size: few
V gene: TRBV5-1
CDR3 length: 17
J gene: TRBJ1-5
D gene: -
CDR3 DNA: TGCGCCAGCAGCTTGTACCCGACTTCCGGCCTCAATCAGCCCCAGCATTTT
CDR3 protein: CASSLYPTSGLNQPQHF

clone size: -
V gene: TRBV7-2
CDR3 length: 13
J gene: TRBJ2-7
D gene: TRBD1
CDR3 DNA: TGTGCCAGCAGCTTTATCGCGGTTGGGGACAGGGACTTC
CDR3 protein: CASSFIAVGDRDF

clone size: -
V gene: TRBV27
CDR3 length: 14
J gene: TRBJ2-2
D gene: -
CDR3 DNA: TGTGCCAGCAGTTTAAGGGCAGGGCTCGGGGAGCTGTTTTTT
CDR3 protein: CASSLRAGLGELFF

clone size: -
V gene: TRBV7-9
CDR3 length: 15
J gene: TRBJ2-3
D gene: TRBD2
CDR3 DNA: TGTGCCAGCAGCTTAGCGACTAGCGGCACAGATACGCAGTATTTT
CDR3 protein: CASSLATSGTDTQYF

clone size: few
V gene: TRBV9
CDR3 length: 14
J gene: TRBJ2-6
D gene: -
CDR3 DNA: TGTGCCAGCGAGACCCCTTCTGGGGCCAACGTCCTGACTTTC
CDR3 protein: CASETPSGANVLTF

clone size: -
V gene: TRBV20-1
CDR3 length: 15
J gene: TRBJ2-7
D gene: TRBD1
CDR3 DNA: TGCAGTGCTAGGGTGGGGACAGTTGGGTCCTACGAGCAGTACTTC
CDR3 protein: CSARVGTVGSYEQYF

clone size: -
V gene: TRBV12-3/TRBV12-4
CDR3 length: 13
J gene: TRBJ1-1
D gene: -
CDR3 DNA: TGTGCCAGCAGAGGGGATTTGGGCCCTGAAGCTTTCTTT
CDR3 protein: CASRGDLGPEAFF

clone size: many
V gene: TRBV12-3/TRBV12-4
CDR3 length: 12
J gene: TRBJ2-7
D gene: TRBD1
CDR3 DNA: TGTGCCAGCAGTGGACAGGGCTACGAGCAGTACTTC
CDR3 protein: CASSGQGYEQYF

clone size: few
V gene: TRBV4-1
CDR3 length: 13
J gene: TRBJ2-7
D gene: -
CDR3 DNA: TGCGCCAGCAGCCAAGGGCTACTGTACGAGCAGTACTTC
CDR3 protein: CASSQGLLYEQYF

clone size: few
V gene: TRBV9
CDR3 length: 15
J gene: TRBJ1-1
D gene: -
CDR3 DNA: TGTGCCAGCAGCGAGAGGGCCACTGAGAACACTGAAGCTTTCTTT
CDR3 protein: CASSERATENTEAFF

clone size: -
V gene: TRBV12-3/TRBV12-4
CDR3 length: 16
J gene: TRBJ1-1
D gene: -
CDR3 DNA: TGTGCCAGCAGTTCAGTGTCGACCACCTGGAACACTGAAGCTTTCTTT
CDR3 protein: CASSSVSTTWNTEAFF

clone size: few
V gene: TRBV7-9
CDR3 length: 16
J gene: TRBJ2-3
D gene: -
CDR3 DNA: TGTGCCAGCAGCTCCCCCATACTAGGAAACACAGATACGCAGTATTTT
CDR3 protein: CASSSPILGNTDTQYF

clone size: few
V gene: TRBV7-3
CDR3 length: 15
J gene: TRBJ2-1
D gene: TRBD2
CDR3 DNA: TGTGCCAGCAGCTTAAGTCAACTAGCGGGCAATGAGCAGTTCTTC
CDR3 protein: CASSLSQLAGNEQFF

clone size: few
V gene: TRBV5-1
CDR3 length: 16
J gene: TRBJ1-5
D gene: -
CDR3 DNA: TGCGCCAGCAGCCTCGCAGGGCGTGGGAGCAATCAGCCCCAGCATTTT
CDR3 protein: CASSLAGRGSNQPQHF

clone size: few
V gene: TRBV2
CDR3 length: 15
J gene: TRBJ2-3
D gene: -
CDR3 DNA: TGTGCCAGCAGCGCTCAGGGAGGTGGCACAGATACGCAGTATTTT
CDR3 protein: CASSAQGGGTDTQYF

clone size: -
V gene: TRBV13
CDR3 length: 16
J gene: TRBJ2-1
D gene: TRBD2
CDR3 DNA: TGTGCCAGCAGCAAAACCGGGACTAGCGGGGGGCGCCGGCAGTTCTTC
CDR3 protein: CASSKTGTSGGRRQFF

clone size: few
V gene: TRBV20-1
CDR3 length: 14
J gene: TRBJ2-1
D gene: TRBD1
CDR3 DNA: TGCAGTGCTAGAGACCCGACAGGGATCAATGAGCAGTTCTTC
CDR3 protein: CSARDPTGINEQFF

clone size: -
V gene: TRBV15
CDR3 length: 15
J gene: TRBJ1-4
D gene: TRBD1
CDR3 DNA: TGTGCCACCAGCAGAGAGGGACAGGAAAATGAAAAACTGTTTTTT
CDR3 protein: CATSREGQENEKLFF

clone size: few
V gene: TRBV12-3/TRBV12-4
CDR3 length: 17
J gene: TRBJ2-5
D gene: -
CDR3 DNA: TGTGCCAGCAGCCAACCCCGGACGGAGATGTTCCAAGAGACCCAGTACTTC
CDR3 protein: CASSQPRTEMFQETQYF

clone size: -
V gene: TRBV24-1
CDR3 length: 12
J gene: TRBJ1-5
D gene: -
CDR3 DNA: TGTGCCACCAGTGCAGCCAATCAGCCCCAGCATTTT
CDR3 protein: CATSAANQPQHF

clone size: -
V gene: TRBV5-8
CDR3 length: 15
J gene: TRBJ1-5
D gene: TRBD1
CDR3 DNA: TGTGCCAGCAGCTTGGGTCCAGGGGGTCGTCAGCCCCAGCATTTT
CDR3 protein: CASSLGPGGRQPQHF

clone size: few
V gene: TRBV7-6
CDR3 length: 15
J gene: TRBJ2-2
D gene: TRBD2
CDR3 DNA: TGTGCCAGCAGCTTAGAAGCGGGAGGGACCGGGGAGCTGTTTTTT
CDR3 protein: CASSLEAGGTGELFF

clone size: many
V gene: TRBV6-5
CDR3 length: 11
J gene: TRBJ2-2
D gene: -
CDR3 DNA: TGTGCCAGCGGCGGCACCGGGGAGCTGTTTTTT
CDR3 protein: CASGGTGELFF

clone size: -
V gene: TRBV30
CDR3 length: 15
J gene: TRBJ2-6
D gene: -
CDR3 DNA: TGTGCCCGCAGGGACGGGGTGGAAGGGGCCAACGTCCTGACTTTC
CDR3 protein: CARRDGVEGANVLTF

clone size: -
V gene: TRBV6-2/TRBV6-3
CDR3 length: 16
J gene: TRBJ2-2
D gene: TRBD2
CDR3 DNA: TGTGCCAGCAGCATAAGGACTAGCGGGAACACCGGGGAGCTGTTTTTT
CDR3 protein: CASSIRTSGNTGELFF

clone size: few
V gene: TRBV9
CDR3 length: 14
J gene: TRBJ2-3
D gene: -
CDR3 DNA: TGTGCCAGCAGCGTAGACGGGGAAACAGATACGCAGTATTTT
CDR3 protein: CASSVDGETDTQYF

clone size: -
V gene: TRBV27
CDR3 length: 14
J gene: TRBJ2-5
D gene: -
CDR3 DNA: TGTGCCAGCAGTGCCTCAGGGTGGCGAGAGACCCAGTACTTC
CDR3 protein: CASSASGWRETQYF

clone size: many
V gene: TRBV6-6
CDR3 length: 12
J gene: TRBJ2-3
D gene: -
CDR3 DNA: TGTGCCAGCAGAGACCCCTTGGATACGCAGTATTTT
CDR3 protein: CASRDPLDTQYF

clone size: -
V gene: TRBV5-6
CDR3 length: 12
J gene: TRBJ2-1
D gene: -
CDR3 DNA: TGTGCCAGCAGCTTGATCACCAATGAGCAGTTCTTC
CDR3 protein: CASSLITNEQFF

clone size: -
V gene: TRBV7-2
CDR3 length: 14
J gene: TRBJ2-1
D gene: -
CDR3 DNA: TGTGCCAGCAGTTATCTGGTGGTAAACAATGAGCAGTTCTTC
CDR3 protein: CASSYLVVNNEQFF

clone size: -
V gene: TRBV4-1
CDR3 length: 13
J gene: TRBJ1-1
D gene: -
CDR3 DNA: TGCGCCAGCAGCCACCCGGGGGTGACTGAAGCTTTCTTT
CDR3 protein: CASSHPGVTEAFF

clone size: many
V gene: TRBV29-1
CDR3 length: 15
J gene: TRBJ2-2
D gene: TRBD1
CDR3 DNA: TGCAGCGTTTTGGACAGGGGGCTGAACACCGGGGAGCTGTTTTTT
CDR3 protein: CSVLDRGLNTGELFF

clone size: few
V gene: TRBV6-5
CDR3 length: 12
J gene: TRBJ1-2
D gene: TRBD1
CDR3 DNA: TGTGCCAGCAGACAGGGGCATTATGGCTACACCTTC
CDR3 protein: CASRQGHYGYTF

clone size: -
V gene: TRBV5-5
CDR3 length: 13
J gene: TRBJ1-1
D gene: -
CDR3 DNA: TGTGCCAGCAGCTCCGACATGAACACTGAAGCTTTCTTT
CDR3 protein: CASSSDMNTEAFF

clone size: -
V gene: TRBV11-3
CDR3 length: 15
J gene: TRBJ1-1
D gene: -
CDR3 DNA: TGTGCCAGCAGCTTAGTGTCCCGGAGGAGTACTGAAGCTTTCTTT
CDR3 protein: CASSLVSRRSTEAFF

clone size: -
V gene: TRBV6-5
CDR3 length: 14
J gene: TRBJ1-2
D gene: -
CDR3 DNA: TGTGCCAGCAGTTACTCGTCCGGACACCCTAATGGCACCTTC
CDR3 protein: CASSYSSGHPNGTF

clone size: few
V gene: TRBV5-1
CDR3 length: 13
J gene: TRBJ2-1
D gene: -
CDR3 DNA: TGCGCCAGCAGCGAGGGGACGTATTTTGAGCAGTTCTTC
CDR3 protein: CASSEGTYFEQFF

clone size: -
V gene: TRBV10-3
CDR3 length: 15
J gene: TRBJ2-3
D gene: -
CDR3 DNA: TGTGCCATCAGTCCCGACACAATCAGCACAGATACGCAGTATTTT
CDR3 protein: CAISPDTISTDTQYF

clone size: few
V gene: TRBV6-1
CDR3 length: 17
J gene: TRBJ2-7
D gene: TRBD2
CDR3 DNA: TGTGCCAGCAGTGAAGCGAAACTAGCGGGGCACTCCTACGAGCAGTACTTC
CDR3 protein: CASSEAKLAGHSYEQYF

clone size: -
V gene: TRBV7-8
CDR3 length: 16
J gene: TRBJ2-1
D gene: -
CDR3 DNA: TGTGCCAGCAGCTTAGTAGCGCCCCTAAACCACAATGAGCAGTTCTTC
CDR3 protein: CASSLVAPLNHNEQFF

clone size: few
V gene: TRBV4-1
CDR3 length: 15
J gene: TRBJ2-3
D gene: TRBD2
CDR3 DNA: TGCGCCAGCAGCCTTGGGCGGGGGGGCACAGATACGCAGTATTTT
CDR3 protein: CASSLGRGGTDTQYF

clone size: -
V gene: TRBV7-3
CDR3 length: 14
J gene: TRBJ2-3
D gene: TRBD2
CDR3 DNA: TGTGCCAGCAGCTTTGCGGGAGGGCCTTATACGCAGTATTTT
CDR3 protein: CASSFAGGPYTQYF

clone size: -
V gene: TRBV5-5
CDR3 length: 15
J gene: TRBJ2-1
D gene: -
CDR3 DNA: TGTGCCAGCAGCCCCTCGGACAGTGGGTACAATGAGCAGTTCTTC
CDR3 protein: CASSPSDSGYNEQFF

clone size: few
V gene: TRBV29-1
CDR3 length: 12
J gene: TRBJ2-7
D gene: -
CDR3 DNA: TGCAGCTCGATGATGGAGGACAACGAGCAGTACTTC
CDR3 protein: CSSMMEDNEQYF

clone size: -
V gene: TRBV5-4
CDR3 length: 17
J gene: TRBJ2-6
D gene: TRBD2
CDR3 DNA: TGTGCCAGCAGCGACCGACTAGCGGGAGCGGGGGCCAACGTCCTGACTTTC
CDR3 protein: CASSDRLAGAGANVLTF

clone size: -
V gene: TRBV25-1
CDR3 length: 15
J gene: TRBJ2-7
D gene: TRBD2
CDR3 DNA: TGTGCCAGCACCGAACGGGGTAGCGGGAGTTACGAGCAGTACTTC
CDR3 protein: CASTERGSGSYEQYF

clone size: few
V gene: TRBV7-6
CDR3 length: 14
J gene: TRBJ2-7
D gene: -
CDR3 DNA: TGTGCCAGCAGCTCCGGACTCTCCGGCTACGAGCAGTACTTC
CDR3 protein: CASSSGLSGYEQYF

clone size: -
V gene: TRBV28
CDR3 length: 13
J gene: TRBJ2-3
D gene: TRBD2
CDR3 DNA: TGTGCCAGCAGTTTAACGGGAGGGGATACGCAGTATTTT
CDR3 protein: CASSLTGGDTQYF